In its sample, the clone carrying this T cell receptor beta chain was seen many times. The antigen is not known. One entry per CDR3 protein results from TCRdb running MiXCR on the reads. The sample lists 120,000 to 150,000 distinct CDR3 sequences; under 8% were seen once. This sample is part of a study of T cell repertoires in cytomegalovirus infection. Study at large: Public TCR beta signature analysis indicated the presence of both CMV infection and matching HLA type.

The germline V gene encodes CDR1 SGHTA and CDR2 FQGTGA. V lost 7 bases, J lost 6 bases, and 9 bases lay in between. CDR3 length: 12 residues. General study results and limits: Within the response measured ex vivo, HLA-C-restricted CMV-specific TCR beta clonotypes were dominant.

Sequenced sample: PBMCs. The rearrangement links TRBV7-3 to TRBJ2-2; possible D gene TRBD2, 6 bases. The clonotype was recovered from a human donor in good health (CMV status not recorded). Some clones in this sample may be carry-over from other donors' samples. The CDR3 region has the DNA TGTGCCAGCAACGGGGGAGCCGGGGAGCTGTTTTTT. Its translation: CASNGGAGELFF.